A selection of T cell receptor beta chains follows, all from one sample in a study of blood T cell repertoires in COVID-19. The table came from immunoSEQ multiplex PCR; TCRdb's copy has only in-frame clones and leaves some out. The sample lists about 130,000 clones, approximately 81% occurring once. The sample consisted of peripheral blood. The origin of the receptors is a woman aged 45-65 years with acute or convalescent COVID-19. The CDR3 runs from the conserved cysteine through the conserved F or W. D genes are given only for firm matches. Rows may omit the clone size; those that give it use once, few, many or a size class.

V,J,size,D,length,DNA,CDR3
TRBV5-8,TRBJ1-2,.,TRBD1,17,TGTGCCAGCAGCTTGGAGTTGGGGACAGACGCAAACTATGGCTACACCTTC,CASSLELGTDANYGYTF
TRBV7-6,TRBJ2-7,.,.,13,TGTGCCAGCAGCTTGGGGCAAATCTACGAGCAGTACTTC,CASSLGQIYEQYF
TRBV5-4,TRBJ1-4,.,TRBD1,19,TGTGCCAGCACCCCCCGGGACAGGCTGTCCGAGTACTGTAATGAAAAACTGTTTTTT,CASTPRDRLSEYCNEKLFF
TRBV6-5,TRBJ1-6,.,.,13,TGTGCCAGCAGAACTGGGGCAGGTTCACCCCTCCACTTT,CASRTGAGSPLHF
TRBV2,TRBJ2-6,.,TRBD2,19,TGTGCCAGCAGTGCGGGACTAGCGGGAGGCTTTGGTGGGGCCAACGTCCTGACTTTC,CASSAGLAGGFGGANVLTF
TRBV5-4,TRBJ2-1,.,TRBD2,13,TGTGCCAGCAGCCCGCGGGGGGTAGAGAAGCAGTTCTTC,CASSPRGVEKQFF
TRBV9,TRBJ2-3,.,.,15,TGTGCCAGCAGCGTAGAGGGGGGGAGTGAGGGTACGCAGTATTTT,CASSVEGGSEGTQYF
TRBV7-9,TRBJ2-4,few,TRBD2,18,TGTGCCAGCAGCTTACGACTAGCGGGACCACTAGCCAAAAACATTCAGTACTTC,CASSLRLAGPLAKNIQYF
TRBV30,TRBJ2-5,.,TRBD1,12,TGTGCCTGGGCGACAGGGTCAGAGACCCAGTACTTC,CAWATGSETQYF
TRBV5-1,TRBJ2-7,.,TRBD1,14,TGCGCCAGCAGCCAGACAGGGTTACAGTACGAGCAGTACTTC,CASSQTGLQYEQYF
TRBV28,TRBJ1-1,.,TRBD1,15,TGTGCCAGCGGGCATAGAAACAGGGGAGGCACTGAAGCTTTCTTT,CASGHRNRGGTEAFF
TRBV19,TRBJ1-3,once,.,13,TGTGCCAGTAGTCCTACCTTGGTACACACCATATATTTT,CASSPTLVHTIYF
TRBV9,TRBJ2-2,.,TRBD2,15,TGTGCCAGCAGCGTGAGCGGGGCGAACACCGGGGAGCTGTTTTTT,CASSVSGANTGELFF
TRBV6-2/TRBV6-3,TRBJ2-3,.,TRBD2,14,TGTGCCAGCAGTTTGGGGGGGTCCACAGATACGCAGTATTTT,CASSLGGSTDTQYF
TRBV4-2,TRBJ1-1,once,.,12,TGTGCCAGCAGCCAACCCGGACAGGAAGCTTTCTTT,CASSQPGQEAFF
TRBV12-3/TRBV12-4,TRBJ2-2,.,.,13,TGTGCCAGCAGTTCGTTAAATGCCGGGGAGCTGTTTTTT,CASSSLNAGELFF
TRBV7-3,TRBJ2-2,.,.,14,TGTGCCAGCAGCAAACAGGGTGGCACCGGGGAGCTGTTTTTT,CASSKQGGTGELFF
TRBV19,TRBJ1-5,few,TRBD1,13,TGTGCCAGCCGGACAGGGTACAATCAGCCCCAGCATTTT,CASRTGYNQPQHF
TRBV11-1,TRBJ1-1,.,.,15,TGTGCCAGCAGCTTAGCCGGCAGGGAGAACACTGAAGCTTTCTTT,CASSLAGRENTEAFF
TRBV12-2,TRBJ2-5,.,.,16,TGTGCAAGTCGCTTCACCGGGACAGTGTACCAAGAGACCCAGTACTTC,CASRFTGTVYQETQYF
TRBV5-1,TRBJ2-5,.,.,15,TGCGCCAGCAGCTTCATCACAGGGAGCCAAGAGACCCAGTACTTC,CASSFITGSQETQYF
TRBV11-3,TRBJ2-2,.,.,15,TGTGCCAGCAGCTTAGGAGGTTGGCAAACCGGGGAGCTGTTTTTT,CASSLGGWQTGELFF
TRBV25-1,TRBJ1-2,.,TRBD1,15,TGTGCCAGCAGTGAAAGGGGGCGTACAGTCAGGGGCTACACCTTC,CASSERGRTVRGYTF
TRBV2,TRBJ1-3,few,.,11,TGTGCCAGCAGCCTCGGAGACACCATATATTTT,CASSLGDTIYF
TRBV27,TRBJ1-2,.,.,15,TGTGCCAGCAGTTTATCGTTTCAGGGCTTCTATGGCTACACCTTC,CASSLSFQGFYGYTF
TRBV7-9,TRBJ2-3,few,TRBD1,15,TGTGCCAGCAGCACGGGACAGGAGGTCACAGATACGCAGTATTTT,CASSTGQEVTDTQYF
TRBV5-4,TRBJ2-3,.,.,13,TGTGCCAGCAGCTTGGTCGAGACAGATACGCAGTATTTT,CASSLVETDTQYF
TRBV5-1,TRBJ1-2,many,TRBD1,16,TGCGCCAGCAGCTCCCTAGACAGGGGGGCTAACTATGGCTACACCTTC,CASSSLDRGANYGYTF
TRBV15,TRBJ2-7,.,.,12,TGTGCCACCAGCAGAAACAGCTACGAGCAGTACTTC,CATSRNSYEQYF
TRBV12-3/TRBV12-4,TRBJ1-1,.,.,13,TGTGCCAGCAGTTTCCAGGGTAATATTGAAGCTTTCTTT,CASSFQGNIEAFF
TRBV2,TRBJ1-6,.,.,13,TGTGCCAGCAGTCTCCAGAGGAATTCACCCCTCCACTTT,CASSLQRNSPLHF
TRBV5-1,TRBJ1-2,.,TRBD1,15,TGCGCCAGCAGCTTAATCGGAACAGGGGGAGGAGGCTACACCTTC,CASSLIGTGGGGYTF
TRBV2,TRBJ1-5,.,.,15,TGTGCCAGCAGCCTTTTGGGACAACACAATCAGCCCCAGCATTTT,CASSLLGQHNQPQHF
TRBV9,TRBJ1-2,.,TRBD1,14,TGTGCCAGCAGCGTAGACGGCAGGGGGTATGGCTACACCTTC,CASSVDGRGYGYTF
TRBV11-2,TRBJ2-7,.,.,13,TGTGCCAGCAGCTCCACTAGGGCAAACGAGCAGTACTTC,CASSSTRANEQYF
TRBV3-1/TRBV3-2,TRBJ2-6,.,TRBD1,16,TGTGCCAGCAGCCGACAGGGAACGGGTGGGGCCAACGTCCTGACTTTC,CASSRQGTGGANVLTF
TRBV10-3,TRBJ1-6,.,.,14,TGTGCCATCAGAAGGACAGAATATAATTCACCCCTCCACTTT,CAIRRTEYNSPLHF
TRBV7-8,TRBJ2-7,once,TRBD2,18,TGTGCCAGCAGTCGGGGACTAGCGGGGGGCCAGAACCGTTACGAGCAGTACTTC,CASSRGLAGGQNRYEQYF
TRBV2,TRBJ1-1,few,.,15,TGTGCCGGACCCCTCCCAGGGGCGGCGAACACTGAAGCTTTCTTT,CAGPLPGAANTEAFF
TRBV18,TRBJ1-1,.,.,15,TGTGCCAGCTCACCACCGTCCAAGCGTAACACTGAAGCTTTCTTT,CASSPPSKRNTEAFF
TRBV5-1,TRBJ2-3,.,.,15,TGCGCCAGCAGAGTGGTCGGGGAGTGGAGAGATACGCAGTATTTT,CASRVVGEWRDTQYF
TRBV7-6,TRBJ2-7,.,.,14,TGTGCCAGCAGCTTGCGTGGGGGGTCCGACGAGCAGTACTTC,CASSLRGGSDEQYF
TRBV6-5,TRBJ1-5,.,.,15,TGTGCCAGCAGTTGGGGGGGTCAGGTCAATCAGCCCCAGCATTTT,CASSWGGQVNQPQHF
TRBV27,TRBJ1-3,.,.,19,TGTGCCAGCAGTCTTCAGGGCCCCTTGGGACTCGGATCTGGAAACACCATATATTTT,CASSLQGPLGLGSGNTIYF
TRBV2,TRBJ2-1,.,TRBD1,15,TGTGCCAGCAGGGCGGACAGGGGGACCTACAATGAGCAGTTCTTC,CASRADRGTYNEQFF
TRBV5-5,TRBJ1-2,.,.,15,TGTGCCAGCAGCTTGTATCCCACGGCTAACTATGGCTACACCTTC,CASSLYPTANYGYTF
TRBV28,TRBJ2-1,.,TRBD1,17,TGTGCCAGCAGTCCCGCCGAAGCAGGGGGCGCACTCAATGAGCAGTTCTTC,CASSPAEAGGALNEQFF
TRBV7-9,TRBJ1-2,.,TRBD1,16,TGTGCCAGCAGCTTGCAGACAGGGGCCATTAACTATGGCTACACCTTC,CASSLQTGAINYGYTF
TRBV28,TRBJ2-2,.,TRBD2,19,TGTGCCAGCAGTGGCTGGACTAGCGGGAGGGCGGCGAACACCGGGGAGCTGTTTTTT,CASSGWTSGRAANTGELFF
TRBV7-6,TRBJ2-7,.,TRBD2,15,TGTGCCAGCAGCCTAAGCGGGAAGACCTCCTACGAGCAGTACTTC,CASSLSGKTSYEQYF
TRBV3-1/TRBV3-2,TRBJ2-5,once,.,13,TGTGCCAGCAGCCCACTAGAGAGGGAGACCCAGTACTTC,CASSPLERETQYF
TRBV5-8,TRBJ1-1,.,.,13,TGTGCCAGCAGCCCGAACCTGGGGACTGTAGCTTTCTTT,CASSPNLGTVAFF